These 29 T cell receptor beta chains came from one sample sequenced in a study of CD8 T cells in Susac syndrome. RNA amounts of about 0.5 to 1 ug underwent reverse transcription with random hexamers. TCRdb re-derived calls from the immunoSEQ multiplex PCR reads in MiXCR, one entry per CDR3 protein. Here the sample spans 130,000 or so distinct CDR3 sequences, around 94% being singletons. The specimen was CD8+ T cells from PBMCs. These receptors originate from a human donor with Susac syndrome.

The V call is TRBV21-1, the J call TRBJ2-5; TRBD1, the table's D call, was not compared with the DNA. TRBV21-1 is annotated as a pseudogene. The CDR3 runs 15 residues. The CDR3 is CATLGGTGGVETQYF. In DNA, the CDR3 is TGTGCCACCCTAGGAGGGACAGGGGGAGTGGAGACCCAGTACTTC.

The chain is built from TRBV6-2 or TRBV6-3 and TRBJ2-1; 7 bases map to TRBD1. The CDR3 length is 13 residues. The junction had 4 bases not matched to a gene; V was cut back by 7 bases and J by 4 bases. In germline, CDR1 is MNHEY, CDR2 SVGEGT. The CDR3 loop is CASTGTEYNEQFF. The CDR3 DNA reads TGTGCCAGCACCGGGACAGAGTACAATGAGCAGTTCTTC.

The CDR3 region has the DNA TGTGCCAGCAGCCCCCGAGATCTACCCAACACTGAAGCTTTCTTT. Amino acids: CASSPRDLPNTEAFF. The chain carries TRBV9 and TRBJ1-1; D call uncertain. V was trimmed by 4 bases and J by 2 bases, leaving 15 bases between them. Germline values: CDR1 SGDLS, CDR2 YYNGEE. CDR3 length equals 15 residues. Looking up the rest from reference TRBV9 and TRBJ1-1 gives the full variable domain: DSGVTQTPKHLITATGQRVTLRCSPRSGDLSVYWYQQSLDQGLQFLIQYYNGEERAKGNILERFSAQQFPDLHSELNLSSLELGDSALYFCASSPRDLPNTEAFFGQGTRLTVV.

This rearrangement joins TRBV9 to TRBJ2-7; TRBD1 aligns across 9 bases. Germline trimming cut 3 bases from V and 5 bases from J; bases unmatched to any gene: 9. The CDR3 runs to 15 residues. The germline V gene encodes CDR1 SGDLS and CDR2 YYNGEE. CDR3 coding DNA: TGTGCCAGCAGCGCGACGGGACAGGGTAAGAACGAGCAGTACTTC. It encodes CASSATGQGKNEQYF.

The gene calls are TRBV4-2 and TRBJ2-1; 10 nucleotides match TRBD2. V gave up 1 base and J gave up 3 bases; unmatched junction bases: 6. Germline assignment: CDR1 LGHNA and CDR2 YNFKEQ. CDR3 size: 17 residues. CDR3 DNA: TGTGCCAGCAGCCAAGTCGGAGCGGGGGGGAACTACAATGAGCAGTTCTTC. Amino acid sequence: CASSQVGAGGNYNEQFF.

V usage is TRBV7-9 and J usage is TRBJ2-1; TRBD2 matches 9 bases. The CDR3 runs 17 residues. Germline CDR1 is SEHNR and CDR2 is FQNEAQ (reference sequence). V lost 1 base to trimming and J lost 4 bases; unmatched junction nucleotides: 8. CDR3 bases: TGTGCCAGCAGCTTAGACTTAGCGGGGGAATATTACAATGAGCAGTTCTTC. Its translation: CASSLDLAGEYYNEQFF.

The V gene is TRBV3-1, the J gene TRBJ2-3, with D possibly called TRBD1 or TRBD2 (5 bases each). Germline V gives CDR1 LGHDT, CDR2 YNNKEL (reference sequence). The CDR3 spans 14 residues. Trimming stripped 11 bases from V and 0 bases from J, with 15 bases between. DNA of the CDR3: TGTGCCTCCCGGGGCCCCGGTAGCACAGATACGCAGTATTTT. The encoded protein is CASRGPGSTDTQYF.

The V gene is TRBV27, the J gene TRBJ1-4; TRBD1 aligns across 8 bases. Germline V lookup: CDR1 MNHEY, CDR2 SMNVEV (reference sequence). This CDR3 is built from 19 residues. After removal of 7 bases from V and 2 bases from J, the junction contained 18 bases not matched to a gene. The CDR3 DNA sequence: TGTGCCAGCACTTCCTTTATCGACAGGGGAATATCGACTAATGAAAAACTGTTTTTT. Translated: CASTSFIDRGISTNEKLFF.

The rearrangement joins TRBV29-1 to TRBJ1-4; the D is unclear. The CDR3 is made up of 11 amino acids. Trimming removed 8 bases from V and 7 bases from J, with 11 bases in between. CDR1 SQVTM and CDR2 ANQGSEA come from the germline V gene. Written as DNA, the CDR3 is TGCAGCTACCAAAAGGGTGAAAAACTGTTTTTT. Its protein product is CSYQKGEKLFF.

The chain joins TRBV4-2 to TRBJ1-2; D ambiguous. The CDR3 runs to 15 residues. Trimming took off 0 bases at V and 0 bases at J, with 8 bases between the two ends. Germline CDR1 and CDR2: LGHNA and YNFKEQ. CDR3 sequence (DNA): TGTGCCAGCAGCCAAGATTTAGGGCCTAACTATGGCTACACCTTC. Its protein is CASSQDLGPNYGYTF.

CDR3 sequence reads: CASSLAGAGTRGYTF. The CDR3 DNA reads as TGTGCCAGCAGCTTAGCCGGAGCAGGAACTAGGGGCTACACCTTC. This rearrangement joins TRBV7-8 to TRBJ1-2; D is ambiguous. Trimming removed 0 bases from V and 8 bases from J, with 16 bases in between. The CDR3 sequence is 15 residues long. The germline V gene encodes CDR1 SGHVS and CDR2 FQNEAQ.

The chain is built from TRBV12-3 or TRBV12-4 and TRBJ2-2; 11 bases map to TRBD2. The length of the CDR3 is 16 residues. With 5 bases clipped from V and 2 bases from J, the junction kept 4 bases outside the gene matches. CDR3 loop: CASSTTSGGNTGELFF. The CDR3, as DNA: TGTGCCAGCAGTACTACTAGCGGGGGAAACACCGGGGAGCTGTTTTTT.

The genes are TRBV25-1 and TRBJ2-7; no clear D gene. Trimming pared 2 bases from V and 3 bases from J, leaving 2 bases between. This CDR3 contains 11 residues. CDR1 MGHDK and CDR2 SYGVNS come from the germline V gene. The CDR3 reads CASSESYEQYF. CDR3 nucleotide sequence: TGTGCCAGCAGTGAAAGCTACGAGCAGTACTTC.

The gene calls are TRBV10-2 and TRBJ2-7; 8 positions agree with TRBD1. The CDR3 sequence is 13 residues long. Germline values: CDR1 WSHSY, CDR2 SAAADI. The trim removed 5 bases at V and 3 bases at J, leaving 3 bases unmatched. CDR3 sequence (DNA): TGCGCCAGCAGTTGGACAGGGTACTACGAGCAGTACTTC. It specifies CASSWTGYYEQYF.

The chain uses TRBV20-1 and TRBJ1-1, with no clear D. CDR1 and CDR2 (germline): DFQATT, SNEGSKA (reference sequence). V dropped 0 bases and J dropped 1 base, with 12 bases sitting between them. This CDR3 has 15 amino acids. This CDR3 is CSARDLPSGNTEAFF. CDR3 coding DNA: TGCAGTGCTAGAGATCTCCCGTCGGGGAACACTGAAGCTTTCTTT.

This clonotype was observed a single time. The genes are TRBV19 and TRBJ1-5; D uncertain. The CDR3 covers 12 residues. The germline gives CDR1 LNHDA, CDR2 SQIVND (reference sequence). V was trimmed by 4 bases and J by 5 bases, leaving 6 bases between them. The CDR3 spells CASSTWDQPQHF. The CDR3 bases are TGTGCCAGTAGTACGTGGGATCAGCCCCAGCATTTT.

V usage is TRBV7-8 and J usage is TRBJ1-4; 8 bases are shared with TRBD1. V lost 2 bases, J lost 5 bases, and 4 bases stayed unmatched. The CDR3 extends over 15 amino acids. CDR1 and CDR2 (germline): SGHVS, FQNEAQ. CDR3 nucleotides: TGTGCCAGCAGCTTAAGGACAGGGTCAAATGAAAAACTGTTTTTT. Translation gives CASSLRTGSNEKLFF.

This chain links TRBV20-1 with TRBJ1-2; the D gene is possibly TRBD1 (5 bases). The CDR3 is made up of 14 amino acids. V lost 0 bases to trimming and J lost 1 base, with 9 bases between them. CDR1 DFQATT and CDR2 SNEGSKA come from the germline V gene (reference sequence). Here the CDR3 DNA reads TGCAGTGCTAGAGATTTGACAGATAACTATGGCTACACCTTC. Translation: CSARDLTDNYGYTF.

The chain recombines TRBV9 with TRBJ2-1; TRBD2 might be the D (6 bases). The CDR3 spans 15 residues. Germline CDR1 and CDR2: SGDLS and YYNGEE. Between the trimmed V and J ends, which lost 4 bases and 7 bases, there was a span of 18 bases. The CDR3 coding sequence is TGTGCCAGCAGCCTTGAGGGAAGGGCGGGGAATGAGCAGTTCTTC. Translation gives CASSLEGRAGNEQFF.

The chain is built from TRBV27 and TRBJ2-7, with 9 bases matching TRBD1. With V trimmed by 4 bases and J by 6 bases, 4 bases remained unmatched. The CDR3 is 13 amino acids. Germline assignment: CDR1 MNHEY and CDR2 SMNVEV (reference sequence). CDR3 sequence: CASSWDRVGEQYF. The CDR3 bases are TGTGCCAGCAGTTGGGACAGGGTGGGCGAGCAGTACTTC.

This sequence joins TRBV9 and TRBJ2-7; 7 bases are shared with TRBD1. Germline V gene sequence: CDR1 SGDLS, CDR2 YYNGEE. V lost 2 bases to trimming and J lost 0 bases; unmatched junction nucleotides: 5. This CDR3 comprises 15 residues. This chain's CDR3 is CASSVGQSNSYEQYF. The CDR3 DNA is TGTGCCAGCAGCGTGGGACAGAGCAACTCCTACGAGCAGTACTTC.

V gene TRBV9 combines with J gene TRBJ2-7, with a weak D call TRBD1 (5 bases). V lost 4 bases and J 2 bases, leaving 16 bases between the germline ends. The germline CDR1 and CDR2 sequences are SGDLS and YYNGEE. The CDR3 runs to 15 residues. This CDR3 reads CASSQSQGVTYEQYF. The CDR3 region has the DNA TGTGCCAGCAGCCAGAGCCAGGGTGTGACCTACGAGCAGTACTTC.

This chain uses TRBV29-1 with TRBJ2-2, with TRBD1 matching over 8 bases. Per germline, CDR1 SQVTM and CDR2 ANQGSEA. This CDR3 is built from 16 residues. V lost 0 bases, J lost 6 bases, and 9 bases stayed unmatched. As DNA, the CDR3 is TGCAGCGTTGAAGATCCACGGACAGGGAAGGCCGGGGAGCTGTTTTTT. Protein sequence: CSVEDPRTGKAGELFF.

This chain links TRBV19 with TRBJ1-2; D unresolved. Germline assignment: CDR1 LNHDA and CDR2 SQIVND (reference sequence). This CDR3 region has 14 residues. Trimming shortened V by 1 base and J by 2 bases, and 8 bases separated the two germline ends. The CDR3 DNA follows: TGTGCCAGTAGTATAGTGGGTTCCAACTATGGCTACACCTTC. Protein product: CASSIVGSNYGYTF.

The table lists this clonotype with a few counts. This chain uses TRBV29-1 with TRBJ2-7, with D perhaps given as TRBD1 or TRBD2 (5 bases each). The CDR3 runs 12 residues. V lost 7 bases to trimming and J lost 3 bases, with 13 bases between them. The germline gives CDR1 SQVTM, CDR2 ANQGSEA. The chain's CDR3 is CSARDGYYEQYF. CDR3 sequence (DNA): TGCAGCGCCCGGGACGGTTACTACGAGCAGTACTTC.

V gene TRBV5-6 combines with J gene TRBJ1-2; 7 nucleotides align to TRBD1. This CDR3 has 14 amino acids. The V and J ends lost 6 bases and 1 base, in that order; junction bases with no gene match: 6. Germline-derived CDR1 and CDR2 are SGHDT and YYEEEE. CDR3 residues: CASILRDSNYGYTF. CDR3 bases: TGTGCCAGCATCCTCAGGGACAGTAACTATGGCTACACCTTC.

This clonotype was detected a few times. The gene calls are TRBV19 and TRBJ1-1, with D uncertain. Germline V gives CDR1 LNHDA, CDR2 SQIVND (reference sequence). The CDR3 contains 13 residues. V was trimmed by 1 base and J by 1 base, leaving 4 bases between them. The DNA of the CDR3 is TGTGCCAGTAGTATAGGGTCGAACACTGAAGCTTTCTTT. Residues: CASSIGSNTEAFF. Full variable domain (rest looked up from reference TRBV19 and TRBJ1-1): DGGITQSPKYLFRKEGQNVTLSCEQNLNHDAMYWYRQDPGQGLRLIYYSQIVNDFQKGDIAEGYSVSREKKESFPLTVTSAQKNPTAFYLCASSIGSNTEAFFGQGTRLTVV.

The chain links TRBV13 to TRBJ1-1, with D unresolved. Between the trimmed V and J ends, which lost 3 bases and 0 bases, there was a span of 11 bases. The V gene's germline CDR1 is PRHDT and CDR2 FYEKMQ (reference sequence). This CDR3 has 15 amino acids. CDR3 coding DNA: TGTGCCAGCAGCTTCACCCGCGCGATGAACACTGAAGCTTTCTTT. Its translation: CASSFTRAMNTEAFF.

V gene TRBV20-1 combines with J gene TRBJ1-5, with TRBD1 matching 7 bases. Losses at the gene ends were 6 bases for V and 4 bases for J; bases not matched to a gene: 9. Germline V gives CDR1 DFQATT, CDR2 SNEGSKA (reference sequence). This CDR3 has 14 amino acids. CDR3 in amino acids: CSAPDREGNQPQHF. For the CDR3, the DNA is TGCAGTGCACCAGACAGGGAGGGGAATCAGCCCCAGCATTTT.